This T cell receptor (beta chain) was sequenced in a study of T cells after yellow fever vaccination. Ten or more counts support this clonotype. The CDR3 is 14 residues long. Trimming cost V 8 bases and J 0 bases; bases outside gene matches: 4. Each CDR3 protein gets one entry after TCRdb re-called the 5' RACE reads with MiXCR. The repertoire consists of 60,000 to 95,000 distinct CDR3 sequences, with around 7.1% occurring once and the leading ten covering about 27%. This specimen was CD8+ T cells sorted from PBMCs, taken 10 to 11 days after the first yellow fever vaccination. This TCR came from a man younger than 35 who received the YFV17D yellow fever vaccine. The J gene is TRBJ2-3, the V gene TRBV12-3 or TRBV12-4, with TRBD2 identical over 8 bases. CDR3 sequence (DNA): TGTGCCAGCCGTAAGCGGGGGAGCACAGATACGCAGTATTTT. It codes for CASRKRGSTDTQYF.